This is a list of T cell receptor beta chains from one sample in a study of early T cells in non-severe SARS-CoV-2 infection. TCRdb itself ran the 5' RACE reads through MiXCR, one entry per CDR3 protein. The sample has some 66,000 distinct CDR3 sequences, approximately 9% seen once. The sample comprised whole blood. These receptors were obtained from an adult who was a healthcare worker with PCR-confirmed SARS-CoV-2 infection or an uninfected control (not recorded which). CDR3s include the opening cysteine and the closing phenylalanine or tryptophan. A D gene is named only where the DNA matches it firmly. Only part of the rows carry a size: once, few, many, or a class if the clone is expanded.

cdr3_aa: CASSLGTEKTQYF
cdr3_nt: TGTGCCAGCAGTTTAGGGACAGAAAAGACCCAGTACTTC
d_call: TRBD1
clone_size: -
v_call: TRBV28
cdr3_length: 13
j_call: TRBJ2-5

cdr3_aa: CASRFELGPKQFF
cdr3_nt: TGTGCCAGCAGATTTGAACTGGGCCCCAAGCAGTTCTTC
d_call: -
clone_size: -
v_call: TRBV7-2
cdr3_length: 13
j_call: TRBJ2-1

cdr3_aa: CASSLGQRHRPQHF
cdr3_nt: TGTGCCAGCAGTTTAGGACAGCGACACCGGCCCCAGCATTTT
d_call: -
clone_size: -
v_call: TRBV2
cdr3_length: 14
j_call: TRBJ1-5

cdr3_aa: CSARDRLLAGADTQYF
cdr3_nt: TGCAGTGCTAGAGACCGCCTACTAGCGGGGGCAGATACGCAGTATTTT
d_call: TRBD2
clone_size: few
v_call: TRBV20-1
cdr3_length: 16
j_call: TRBJ2-3

cdr3_aa: CASSQGGIDTQYF
cdr3_nt: TGTGCCAGCTCACAGGGAGGCATAGATACGCAGTATTTT
d_call: -
clone_size: few
v_call: TRBV18
cdr3_length: 13
j_call: TRBJ2-3

cdr3_aa: CASSLKRPGGTDTQYF
cdr3_nt: TGTGCCAGCAGCTTGAAGAGGCCGGGTGGCACAGATACGCAGTATTTT
d_call: -
clone_size: many
v_call: TRBV7-8
cdr3_length: 16
j_call: TRBJ2-3

cdr3_aa: CASSSRTGQADTQYF
cdr3_nt: TGCGCCAGCAGCTCAAGGACAGGGCAGGCAGATACGCAGTATTTT
d_call: TRBD1
clone_size: -
v_call: TRBV5-1
cdr3_length: 15
j_call: TRBJ2-3

cdr3_aa: CASRSSTGTSGDTQYF
cdr3_nt: TGTGCCAGCAGATCCTCAACAGGGACATCGGGGGATACGCAGTATTTT
d_call: -
clone_size: -
v_call: TRBV28
cdr3_length: 16
j_call: TRBJ2-3

cdr3_aa: CASSVGLAGPTDTQYF
cdr3_nt: TGTGCCAGCAGCGTAGGACTAGCGGGGCCCACAGATACGCAGTATTTT
d_call: TRBD2
clone_size: few
v_call: TRBV9
cdr3_length: 16
j_call: TRBJ2-3

cdr3_aa: CASSLGTDSYNEQFF
cdr3_nt: TGTGCCAGCAGCTTGGGGACAGACAGTTACAATGAGCAGTTCTTC
d_call: TRBD1
clone_size: once
v_call: TRBV7-9
cdr3_length: 15
j_call: TRBJ2-1

cdr3_aa: CASSTTYRRSTDTQYF
cdr3_nt: TGTGCCAGCAGCACCACTTACCGGCGAAGCACAGATACGCAGTATTTT
d_call: -
clone_size: -
v_call: TRBV6-2/TRBV6-3
cdr3_length: 16
j_call: TRBJ2-3

cdr3_aa: CAIREGLAGVVTGEPFF
cdr3_nt: TGTGCCATCAGGGAGGGACTAGCGGGAGTCGTCACCGGGGAGCCGTTTTTT
d_call: TRBD2
clone_size: -
v_call: TRBV10-3
cdr3_length: 17
j_call: TRBJ2-2

cdr3_aa: CASSERSGGAYEQYF
cdr3_nt: TGTGCCAGCAGTGAAAGGTCAGGGGGGGCCTACGAGCAGTACTTC
d_call: -
clone_size: -
v_call: TRBV2
cdr3_length: 15
j_call: TRBJ2-7

cdr3_aa: CASRALTSGSYNEQFF
cdr3_nt: TGTGCCAGCAGGGCCTTGACTAGCGGGAGTTACAATGAGCAGTTCTTC
d_call: TRBD2
clone_size: few
v_call: TRBV12-3/TRBV12-4
cdr3_length: 16
j_call: TRBJ2-1

cdr3_aa: CSARKGGGFRTDTQYF
cdr3_nt: TGCAGTGCTAGAAAGGGGGGCGGGTTTCGCACAGATACGCAGTATTTT
d_call: -
clone_size: few
v_call: TRBV20-1
cdr3_length: 16
j_call: TRBJ2-3

cdr3_aa: CAISGGTQETQYF
cdr3_nt: TGTGCCATCAGTGGCGGGACTCAAGAGACCCAGTACTTC
d_call: -
clone_size: many
v_call: TRBV10-3
cdr3_length: 13
j_call: TRBJ2-5